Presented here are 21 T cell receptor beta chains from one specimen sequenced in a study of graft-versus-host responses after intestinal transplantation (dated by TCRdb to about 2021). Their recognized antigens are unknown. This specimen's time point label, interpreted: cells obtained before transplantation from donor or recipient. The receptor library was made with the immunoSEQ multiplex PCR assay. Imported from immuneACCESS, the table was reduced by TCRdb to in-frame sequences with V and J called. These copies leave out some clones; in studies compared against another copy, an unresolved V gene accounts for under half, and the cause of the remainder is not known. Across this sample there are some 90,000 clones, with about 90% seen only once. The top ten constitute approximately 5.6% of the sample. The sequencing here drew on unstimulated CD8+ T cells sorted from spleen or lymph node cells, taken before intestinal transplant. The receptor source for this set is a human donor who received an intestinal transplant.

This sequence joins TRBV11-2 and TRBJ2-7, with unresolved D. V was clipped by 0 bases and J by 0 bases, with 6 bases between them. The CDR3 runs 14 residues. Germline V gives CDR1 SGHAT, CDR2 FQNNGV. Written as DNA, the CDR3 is TGTGCCAGCAGCTTAGAGGCTAGCTCCTACGAGCAGTACTTC. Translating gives CASSLEASSYEQYF.

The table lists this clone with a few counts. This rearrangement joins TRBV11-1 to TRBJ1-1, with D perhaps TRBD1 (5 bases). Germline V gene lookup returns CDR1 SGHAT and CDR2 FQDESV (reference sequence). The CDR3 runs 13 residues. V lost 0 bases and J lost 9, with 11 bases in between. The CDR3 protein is CASSLAQGDKAFF. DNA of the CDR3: TGTGCCAGCAGCTTAGCTCAGGGTGACAAAGCTTTCTTT.

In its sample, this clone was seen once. The CDR3 sequence is CASSTIPSSYNEQFF. CDR3 nucleotides: TGTGCCAGTAGTACAATCCCAAGCTCCTACAATGAGCAGTTCTTC. The V gene is TRBV19, the J gene TRBJ2-1; D is unresolved. Germline CDR1 and CDR2: LNHDA and SQIVND (reference sequence). The V end lost 4 bases, the J end lost 0 bases, and 10 bases lay between the germline ends. The CDR3 length is 15 residues.

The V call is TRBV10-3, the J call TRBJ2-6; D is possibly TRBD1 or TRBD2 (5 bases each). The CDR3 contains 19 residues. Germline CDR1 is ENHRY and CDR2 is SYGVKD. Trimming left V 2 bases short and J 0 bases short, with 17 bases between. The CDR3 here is CAISEVGRAIPSGANVLTF. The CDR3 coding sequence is TGTGCCATCAGTGAGGTGGGGCGGGCCATCCCCTCTGGGGCCAACGTCCTGACTTTC.

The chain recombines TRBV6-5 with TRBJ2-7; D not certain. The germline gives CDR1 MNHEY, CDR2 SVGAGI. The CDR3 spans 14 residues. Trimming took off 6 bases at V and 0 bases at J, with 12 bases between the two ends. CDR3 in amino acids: CASRVGAASYEQYF. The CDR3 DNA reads TGTGCCAGCAGGGTAGGCGCCGCCTCCTACGAGCAGTACTTC.

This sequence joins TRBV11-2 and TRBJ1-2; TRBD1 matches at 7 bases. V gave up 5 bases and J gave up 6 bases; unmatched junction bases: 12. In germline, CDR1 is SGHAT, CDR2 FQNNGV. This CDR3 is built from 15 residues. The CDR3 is CASSRGTDQGNGYTF. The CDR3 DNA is TGTGCCAGCAGCAGAGGGACAGACCAAGGAAATGGCTACACCTTC.

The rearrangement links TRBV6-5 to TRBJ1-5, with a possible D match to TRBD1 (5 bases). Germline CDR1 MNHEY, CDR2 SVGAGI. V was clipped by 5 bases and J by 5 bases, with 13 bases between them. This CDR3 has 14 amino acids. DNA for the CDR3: TGTGCCAGCAGTCCAGGACAAGCCGATCAGCCCCAGCATTTT. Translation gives CASSPGQADQPQHF.

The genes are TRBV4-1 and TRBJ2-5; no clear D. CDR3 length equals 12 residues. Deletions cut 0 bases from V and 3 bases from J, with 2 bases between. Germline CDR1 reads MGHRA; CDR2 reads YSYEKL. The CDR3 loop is CASSQEEETQYF. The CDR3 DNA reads TGCGCCAGCAGCCAAGAGGAAGAGACCCAGTACTTC.

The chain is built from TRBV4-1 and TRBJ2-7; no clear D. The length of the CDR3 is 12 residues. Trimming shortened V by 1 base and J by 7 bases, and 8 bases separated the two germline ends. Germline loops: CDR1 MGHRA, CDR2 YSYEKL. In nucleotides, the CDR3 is TGCGCCAGCAGCCAAGGGGGTGGTGAGCAGTACTTC. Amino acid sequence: CASSQGGGEQYF.

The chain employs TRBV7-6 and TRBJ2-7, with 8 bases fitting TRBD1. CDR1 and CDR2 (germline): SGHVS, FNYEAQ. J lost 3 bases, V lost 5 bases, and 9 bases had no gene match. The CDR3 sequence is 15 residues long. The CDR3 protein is CASSQDRGPHYEQYF. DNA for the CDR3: TGTGCCAGCAGCCAAGACAGGGGTCCCCACTACGAGCAGTACTTC. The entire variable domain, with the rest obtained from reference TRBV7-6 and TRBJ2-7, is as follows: GAGVSQSPRYKVTKRGQDVALRCDPISGHVSLYWYRQALGQGPEFLTYFNYEAQQDKSGLPNDRFSAERPEGSISTLTIQRTEQRDSAMYRCASSQDRGPHYEQYFGPGTRLTVT.

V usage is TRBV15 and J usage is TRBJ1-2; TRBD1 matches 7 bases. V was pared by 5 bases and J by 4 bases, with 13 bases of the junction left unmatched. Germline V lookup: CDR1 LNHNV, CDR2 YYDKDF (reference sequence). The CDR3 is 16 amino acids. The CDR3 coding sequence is TGTGCCACCAGCGCAAGACAGGGATTGGGAATCTATGGCTACACCTTC. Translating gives CATSARQGLGIYGYTF. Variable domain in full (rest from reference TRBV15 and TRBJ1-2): DAMVIQNPRYQVTQFGKPVTLSCSQTLNHNVMYWYQQKSSQAPKLLFHYYDKDFNNEADTPDNFQSRRPNTSFCFLDIRSPGLGDTAMYLCATSARQGLGIYGYTFGSGTRLTVV.

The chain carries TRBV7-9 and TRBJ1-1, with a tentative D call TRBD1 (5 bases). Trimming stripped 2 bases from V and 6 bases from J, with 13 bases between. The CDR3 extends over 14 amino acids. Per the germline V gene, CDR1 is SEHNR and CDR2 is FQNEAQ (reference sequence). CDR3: CASSLQEGLAEAFF. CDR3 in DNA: TGTGCCAGCAGCTTACAGGAGGGGTTGGCTGAAGCTTTCTTT.

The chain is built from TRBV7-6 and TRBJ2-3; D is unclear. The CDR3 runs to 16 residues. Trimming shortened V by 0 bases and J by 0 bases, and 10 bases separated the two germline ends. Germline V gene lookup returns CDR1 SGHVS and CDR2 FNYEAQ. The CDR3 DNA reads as TGTGCCAGCAGCTTAGCCGCAGAAACTAGCACAGATACGCAGTATTTT. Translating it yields CASSLAAETSTDTQYF.

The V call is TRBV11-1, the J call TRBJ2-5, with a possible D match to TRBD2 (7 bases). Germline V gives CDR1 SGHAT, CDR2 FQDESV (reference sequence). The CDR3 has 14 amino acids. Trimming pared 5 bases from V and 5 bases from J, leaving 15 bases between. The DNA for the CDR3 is TGTGCCAGCAGCCGTGGGGGCGGGAGCGAGACCCAGTACTTC. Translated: CASSRGGGSETQYF.

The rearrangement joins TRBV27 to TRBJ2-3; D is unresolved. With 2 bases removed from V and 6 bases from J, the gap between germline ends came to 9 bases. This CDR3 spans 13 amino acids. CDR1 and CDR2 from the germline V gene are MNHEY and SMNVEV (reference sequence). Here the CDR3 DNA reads TGTGCCAGCAGTTTAGGCACCCTGGATACGCAGTATTTT. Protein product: CASSLGTLDTQYF.

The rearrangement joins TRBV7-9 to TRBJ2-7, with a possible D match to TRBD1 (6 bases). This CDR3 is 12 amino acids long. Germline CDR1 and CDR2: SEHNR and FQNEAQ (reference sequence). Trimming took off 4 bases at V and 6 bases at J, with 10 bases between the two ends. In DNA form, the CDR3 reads TGTGCCAGCAGCTCCCTCAGGGGCGAGCAGTACTTC. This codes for CASSSLRGEQYF.

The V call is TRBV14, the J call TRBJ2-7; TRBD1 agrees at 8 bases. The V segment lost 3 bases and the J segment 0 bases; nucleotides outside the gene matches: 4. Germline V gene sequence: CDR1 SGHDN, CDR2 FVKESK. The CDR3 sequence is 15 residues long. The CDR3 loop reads CASSQRQGLSYEQYF. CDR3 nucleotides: TGTGCCAGCAGCCAGAGACAGGGGCTCTCCTACGAGCAGTACTTC.

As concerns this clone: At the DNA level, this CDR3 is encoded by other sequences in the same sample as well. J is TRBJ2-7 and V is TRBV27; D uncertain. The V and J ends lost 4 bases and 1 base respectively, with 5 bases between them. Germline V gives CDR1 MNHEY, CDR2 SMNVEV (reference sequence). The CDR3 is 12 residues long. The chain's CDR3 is CASSSESYEQYF. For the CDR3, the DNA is TGTGCCAGCAGTTCGGAATCCTACGAGCAGTACTTC.

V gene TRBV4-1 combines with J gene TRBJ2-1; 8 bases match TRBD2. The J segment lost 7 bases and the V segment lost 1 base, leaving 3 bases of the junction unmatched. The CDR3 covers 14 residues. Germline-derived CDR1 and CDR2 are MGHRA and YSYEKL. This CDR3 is CASSQVPSGNEQFF. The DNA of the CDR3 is TGCGCCAGCAGCCAAGTACCTAGCGGGAATGAGCAGTTCTTC.

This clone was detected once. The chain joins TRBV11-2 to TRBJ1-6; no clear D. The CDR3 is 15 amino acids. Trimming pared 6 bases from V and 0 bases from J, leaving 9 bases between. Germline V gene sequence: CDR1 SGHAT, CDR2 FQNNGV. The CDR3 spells CASRRSYSYNSPLHF. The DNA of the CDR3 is TGTGCCAGCAGGCGGAGTTACTCCTATAATTCACCCCTCCACTTT. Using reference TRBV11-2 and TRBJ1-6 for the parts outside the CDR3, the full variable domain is EAGVAQSPRYKIIEKRQSVAFWCNPISGHATLYWYQQILGQGPKLLIQFQNNGVVDDSQLPKDRFSAERLKGVDSTLKIQPAKLEDSAVYLCASRRSYSYNSPLHFGNGTRLTVT.

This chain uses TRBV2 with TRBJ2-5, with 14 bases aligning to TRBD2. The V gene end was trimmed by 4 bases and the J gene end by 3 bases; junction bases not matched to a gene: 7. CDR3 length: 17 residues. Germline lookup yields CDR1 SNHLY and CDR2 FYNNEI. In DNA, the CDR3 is TGTGCCAGCAGTGGGGAGGGACTAGCGGGAGAGGAAGAGACCCAGTACTTC. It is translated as CASSGEGLAGEEETQYF.